Shown below are 7 T cell receptor beta chains from a single sample sequenced in a study of shared clonotypes between healthy human individuals. The assay was immunoSEQ multiplex PCR, and TCRdb's table has in-frame clones only and misses some. This table has 500,000 to 550,000 clones, 90% to 97% appearing once. Material for sequencing was naive CD4+ T cells sorted from blood. As for subset: CD45RA+ positively selected. Receptors were obtained from a woman aged 30 to 39 in good health.

The genes are TRBV18 and TRBJ2-7; D is perhaps TRBD2 (5 bases). The CDR3 extends over 14 amino acids. From germline, CDR1 is KGHSH and CDR2 LQKENI. The V end lost 6 bases, the J end lost 0 bases, and 12 bases lay between the germline ends. CDR3 coding DNA: TGTGCCAGCTCCCTACAGCGGAGCTCCTACGAGCAGTACTTC. Protein: CASSLQRSSYEQYF. Filled out from reference TRBV18 and TRBJ2-7, the complete variable domain reads NAGVMQNPRHLVRRRGQEARLRCSPMKGHSHVYWYRQLPEEGLKFMVYLQKENIIDESGMPKERFSAEFPKEGPSILRIQQVVRGDSAAYFCASSLQRSSYEQYFGPGTRLTVT.

The chain carries TRBV5-1 and TRBJ1-3; D not resolved. Trimming stripped 0 bases from V and 1 base from J, with 11 bases between. Germline assignment: CDR1 SGHRS and CDR2 YFSETQ. The length of the CDR3 is 16 residues. The CDR3 bases are TGCGCCAGCAGCTTGGCGGGCGGTCGATCTGGAAACACCATATATTTT. Encoded protein: CASSLAGGRSGNTIYF. The variable domain in full, with the rest retrieved from reference TRBV5-1 and TRBJ1-3, is KAGVTQTPRYLIKTRGQQVTLSCSPISGHRSVSWYQQTPGQGLQFLFEYFSETQRNKGNFPGRFSGRQFSNSRSEMNVSTLELGDSALYLCASSLAGGRSGNTIYFGEGSWLTVV.

The CDR3 here is CASSPDWETQYF. Written as DNA, the CDR3 is TGTGCCAGCAGCCCTGACTGGGAGACCCAGTACTTC. The chain couples TRBV7-9 to TRBJ2-5; no clear D gene. Germline loops: CDR1 SEHNR, CDR2 FQNEAQ (reference sequence). Trimming took 5 bases from V and 5 from J, leaving 9 bases between them. CDR3 length: 12 residues. Based on the CDR3 plus reference TRBV7-9 and TRBJ2-5, the full variable domain is DTGVSQNPRHKITKRGQNVTFRCDPISEHNRLYWYRQTLGQGPEFLTYFQNEAQLEKSRLLSDRFSAERPKGSFSTLEIQRTEQGDSAMYLCASSPDWETQYFGPGTRLLVL.

V is TRBV30 and J is TRBJ2-5; D not resolved. The CDR3 runs to 13 residues. Per the germline V gene, CDR1 is GTSNPN and CDR2 is SVGIG (reference sequence). V was clipped by 2 bases and J by 0 bases, with 7 bases between them. CDR3 amino acids: CAWSNGYQETQYF. Written as DNA, the CDR3 is TGTGCCTGGAGTAACGGATACCAAGAGACCCAGTACTTC.

A single count supports this clone. The V call is TRBV30, the J call TRBJ1-4; TRBD1 matches at 9 bases. With 4 bases clipped from V and 5 bases from J, the junction kept 5 bases outside the gene matches. From germline, CDR1 is GTSNPN and CDR2 SVGIG (reference sequence). The CDR3 length is 14 residues. The CDR3 sequence is CAWTTGTGNEKLFF. The CDR3 region has the DNA TGTGCCTGGACGACCGGGACAGGGAATGAAAAACTGTTTTTT.

V usage is TRBV4-2 and J usage is TRBJ2-7; 7 nucleotides align to TRBD2. The V and J ends lost 0 bases and 6 bases, in that order; junction bases with no gene match: 2. The CDR3 is 13 amino acids. Per the germline V gene, CDR1 is LGHNA and CDR2 is YNFKEQ. CDR3 nucleotides: TGTGCCAGCAGCCAAGAGGGGGGGAGCGAGCAGTACTTC. Amino acids: CASSQEGGSEQYF.

The chain combines TRBV5-1 with TRBJ2-1; 9 bases are a match to TRBD2. Per germline, CDR1 SGHRS and CDR2 YFSETQ. The V gene end was trimmed by 0 bases and the J gene end by 1 base; junction bases not matched to a gene: 2. The CDR3 runs to 16 residues. CDR3 in DNA: TGCGCCAGCAGCTTGGAAAGCGGGAGGTCCTACAATGAGCAGTTCTTC. Translating gives CASSLESGRSYNEQFF.